This T cell receptor beta chain was found in a study of T cells expressing NK-cell markers. Study conclusions and caveats: HCMV specificity of the expanded NKG2C+ T cell clones was not established. NKG2C+ dominant clonotype frequencies in a handful of donors were about 1.0-8% of CD8+ T cells. These clonotypes also led the CD3+CD56-NKG2C+ fraction in several donors.

CDR1 and CDR2 from the germline V gene are LNHNV and YYDKDF (reference sequence). This CDR3 region has 16 residues. As the method of synthesis, 5'RACE template switching with UMIs yielded TCR beta cDNA. TCRdb reworked the 5' RACE reads into one entry per CDR3 protein, no DNA. The specimen's table records about 380,000 distinct CDR3 sequences. Regarding this clonotype: The antigen is unknown.

This receptor was obtained from a man aged 18 to 70 in good health. The rearrangement joins TRBV15 to TRBJ1-4. The sequenced sample was blood T cells: a sorted CD56 or NKG2C T cell subset, CD4+ or CD8+ T cells, or bulk PBMC T cells (not recorded which). CDR3 residues: CATSRDPGGRREKLFF.